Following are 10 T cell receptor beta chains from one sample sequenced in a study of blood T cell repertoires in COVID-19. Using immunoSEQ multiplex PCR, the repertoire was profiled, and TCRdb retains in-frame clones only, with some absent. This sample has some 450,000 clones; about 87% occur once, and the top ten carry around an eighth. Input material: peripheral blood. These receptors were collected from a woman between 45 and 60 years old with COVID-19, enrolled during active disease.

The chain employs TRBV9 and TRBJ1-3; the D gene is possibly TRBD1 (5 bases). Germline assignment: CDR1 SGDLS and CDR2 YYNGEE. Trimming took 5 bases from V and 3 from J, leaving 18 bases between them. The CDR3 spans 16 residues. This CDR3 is CASSLPGGQGGNTIYF. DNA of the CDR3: TGTGCCAGCAGTCTCCCCGGAGGGCAGGGTGGAAACACCATATATTTT. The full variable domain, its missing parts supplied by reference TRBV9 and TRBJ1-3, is DSGVTQTPKHLITATGQRVTLRCSPRSGDLSVYWYQQSLDQGLQFLIQYYNGEERAKGNILERFSAQQFPDLHSELNLSSLELGDSALYFCASSLPGGQGGNTIYFGEGSWLTVV.

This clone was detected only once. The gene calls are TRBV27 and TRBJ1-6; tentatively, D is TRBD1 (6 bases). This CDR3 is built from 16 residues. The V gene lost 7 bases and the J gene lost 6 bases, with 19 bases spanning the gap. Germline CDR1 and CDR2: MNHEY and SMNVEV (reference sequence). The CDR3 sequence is CASTPGQGLSNSPLHF. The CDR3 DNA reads TGTGCCAGCACCCCGGGTCAGGGGCTTAGTAATTCACCCCTCCACTTT.

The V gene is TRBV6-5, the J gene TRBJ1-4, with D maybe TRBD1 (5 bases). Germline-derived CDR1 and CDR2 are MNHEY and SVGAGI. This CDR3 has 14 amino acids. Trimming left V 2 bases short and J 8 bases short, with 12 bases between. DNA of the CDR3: TGTGCCAGCAGTTACCAGGGTGCGGGGGAAAAACTGTTTTTT. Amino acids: CASSYQGAGEKLFF.

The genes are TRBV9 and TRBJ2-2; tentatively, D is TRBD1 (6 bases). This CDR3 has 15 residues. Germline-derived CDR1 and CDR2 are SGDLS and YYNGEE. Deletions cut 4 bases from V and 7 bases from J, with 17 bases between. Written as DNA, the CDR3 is TGTGCCAGCAGCCCAGGGGAGCGTCGCGGCGGGGAGCTGTTTTTT. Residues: CASSPGERRGGELFF.

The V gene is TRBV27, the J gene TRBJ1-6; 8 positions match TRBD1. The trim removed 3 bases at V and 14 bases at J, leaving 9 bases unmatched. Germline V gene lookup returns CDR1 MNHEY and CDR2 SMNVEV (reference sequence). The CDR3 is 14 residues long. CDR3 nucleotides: TGTGCCAGCAGTTTCAGGACAGGGAGGTCCACCCTCCACTTT. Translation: CASSFRTGRSTLHF.

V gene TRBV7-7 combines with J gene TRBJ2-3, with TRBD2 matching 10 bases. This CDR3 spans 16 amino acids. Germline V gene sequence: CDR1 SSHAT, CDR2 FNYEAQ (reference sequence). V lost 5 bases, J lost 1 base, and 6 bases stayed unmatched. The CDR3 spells CASSPTSGLGTDTQYF. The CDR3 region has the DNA TGTGCCAGCAGCCCGACTAGCGGGTTGGGCACAGATACGCAGTATTTT.

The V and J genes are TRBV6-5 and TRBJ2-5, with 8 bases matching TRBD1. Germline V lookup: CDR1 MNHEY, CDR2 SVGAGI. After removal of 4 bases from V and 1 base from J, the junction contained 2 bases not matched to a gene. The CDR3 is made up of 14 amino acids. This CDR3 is CASSSDRGQETQYF. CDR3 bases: TGTGCCAGCAGTTCTGACAGGGGCCAAGAGACCCAGTACTTC.

The CDR3 coding sequence is TGTGCCTGGAGTGTTCCAGGGGACCCATATGGCTACACCTTC. This translates into CAWSVPGDPYGYTF. V gene TRBV30 combines with J gene TRBJ1-2; a possible D gene is TRBD1 (6 bases). The V gene's germline CDR1 is GTSNPN and CDR2 SVGIG (reference sequence). V was pared by 0 bases and J by 5 bases, with 13 bases between. The CDR3 contains 14 residues.

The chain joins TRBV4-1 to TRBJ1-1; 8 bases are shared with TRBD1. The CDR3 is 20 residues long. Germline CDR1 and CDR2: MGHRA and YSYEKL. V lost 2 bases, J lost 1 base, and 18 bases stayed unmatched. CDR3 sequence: CASSQMKAGGAGRGNTEAFF. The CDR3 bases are TGCGCCAGCAGCCAAATGAAGGCAGGGGGCGCGGGTCGGGGGAACACTGAAGCTTTCTTT.

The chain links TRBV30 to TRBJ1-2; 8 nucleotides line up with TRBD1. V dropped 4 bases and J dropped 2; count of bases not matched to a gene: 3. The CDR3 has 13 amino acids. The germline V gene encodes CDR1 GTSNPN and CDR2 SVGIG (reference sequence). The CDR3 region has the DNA TGTGCCTGGAAGCACAGGGGGAACTATGGCTACACCTTC. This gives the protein CAWKHRGNYGYTF.